The clone carrying this TCR beta chain was detected once. As handled by the study authors: Reference gene primer amplification gave estimated nucleated cell counts. The repertoire was sequenced with immunoSEQ multiplex PCR; TCRdb's copy has only in-frame clones and lacks some. That table furnishes V, J and clone size, whereas the DNA furnished D and trimming. This sample carries roughly 180,000 clones, approximately 82% of them seen once, and the ten largest clones take about 10%. This sample was taken from a study of blood T cell repertoires in COVID-19. Study in general: Acute and convalescent COVID-19 samples came from the United States, Italy and Spain. The cDNA or gDNA used as material had been derived from T cells, B-cell-depleted T cells, or PBMCs.

The CDR3 contains 14 residues. Trimming cost V 7 bases and J 1 base, with 13 bases left between them. Per germline, CDR1 MNHEY and CDR2 SVGAGI. The receptor comes from a woman aged 80 or older with active or convalescent COVID-19. The sample taken for sequencing was peripheral blood. The J gene is TRBJ1-2, the V gene TRBV6-5; tentatively, D is TRBD1 (6 bases). CDR3 in amino acids: CASTKTGNNYGYTF. The CDR3 DNA is TGTGCCAGCACTAAGACAGGAAATAACTATGGCTACACCTTC.